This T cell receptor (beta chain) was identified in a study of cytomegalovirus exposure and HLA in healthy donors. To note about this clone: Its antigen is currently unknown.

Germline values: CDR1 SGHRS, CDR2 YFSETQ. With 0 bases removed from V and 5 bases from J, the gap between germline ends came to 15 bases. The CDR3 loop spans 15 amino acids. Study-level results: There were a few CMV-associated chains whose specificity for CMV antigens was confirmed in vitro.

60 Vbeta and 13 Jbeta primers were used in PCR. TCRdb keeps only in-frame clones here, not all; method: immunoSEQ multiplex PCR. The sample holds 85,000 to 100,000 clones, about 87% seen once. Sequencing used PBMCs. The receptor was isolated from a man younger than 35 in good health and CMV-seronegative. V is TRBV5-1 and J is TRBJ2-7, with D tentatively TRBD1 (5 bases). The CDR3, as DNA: TGCGCCAGCAGCTTGGAAGCTGTAGGGGTGGACGAGCAGTACTTC. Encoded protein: CASSLEAVGVDEQYF.